The 32 T cell receptor beta chains in this list originate from one sample, sequenced in a study of long-term antiretroviral therapy in people with HIV. Runs used v3.0 of the immunoSEQ assay and were done at survey level. TCRdb's copy holds only in-frame clones and misses some; the assay was immunoSEQ multiplex PCR. Found here are tens of thousands of clones, around 81% of them singletons; the top ten hold 7.2%. Here the sequenced sample was unsorted PBMCs, taken 1.5 years after starting antiretroviral therapy. The receptors were sampled from a man aged 25 to 40 with HIV.

The rearrangement links TRBV29-1 to TRBJ2-4; D gene unclear. V lost 1 base, J lost 6 bases, and 13 bases lay in between. This CDR3 contains 14 residues. Germline CDR1 and CDR2: SQVTM and ANQGSEA. In DNA, the CDR3 is TGCAGCGTTGAAGTACCCCCGGAGTCAAACATTCAGTACTTC. It specifies CSVEVPPESNIQYF.

The chain couples TRBV27 to TRBJ2-1; D not resolved. The germline V gene encodes CDR1 MNHEY and CDR2 SMNVEV (reference sequence). V dropped 9 bases and J dropped 7 bases, with 16 bases sitting between them. CDR3 size: 13 residues. CDR3 residues: CASADGLANEQFF. CDR3 nucleotides: TGTGCCAGTGCAGACGGCCTGGCGAATGAGCAGTTCTTC.

The chain links TRBV6-6 to TRBJ1-1; no firm D call. Trimming took 4 bases from V and 4 from J, leaving 10 bases between them. The CDR3 has 13 amino acids. Germline V gene data show CDR1 as MNHNY and CDR2 as SVGAGI (reference sequence). CDR3 DNA: TGTGCCAGCAGTTCCACTTCGAGCACTGAAGCTTTCTTT. It translates to CASSSTSSTEAFF.

The chain has TRBV18 and TRBJ2-7, with no clear D. The CDR3 length is 12 residues. Germline CDR1 KGHSH, CDR2 LQKENI. Trimming stripped 3 bases from V and 2 bases from J, with 5 bases between. CDR3 sequence reads: CASSPTAYEQYF. In DNA form, the CDR3 reads TGTGCCAGCTCACCGACGGCCTACGAGCAGTACTTC.

J is TRBJ2-2 and V is TRBV11-2, with 9 bases aligning to TRBD2. V lost 5 bases, J lost 0 bases, and 10 bases stayed unmatched. Germline V CDR1 and CDR2: SGHAT, FQNNGV. The CDR3 spans 18 residues. CDR3 bases: TGTGCCAGCAGCAACCCCCGGCGGGGGGGATCGAACACCGGGGAGCTGTTTTTT. Translation: CASSNPRRGGSNTGELFF.

V is TRBV5-4 and J is TRBJ2-6, with 10 bases lining up with TRBD1. Germline V lookup: CDR1 SGHNT, CDR2 YYREEE (reference sequence). Trimming cost V 4 bases and J 2 bases; bases outside gene matches: 3. CDR3 length equals 16 residues. The CDR3 DNA is TGTGCCAGCAGCCCAGGACAGGGGGCTGGGGCCAACGTCCTGACTTTC. Translated: CASSPGQGAGANVLTF.

V and J are TRBV28 and TRBJ1-5, with 12 bases matching TRBD1. From germline, CDR1 is MDHEN and CDR2 SYDVKM. The CDR3 has 19 amino acids. The V and J ends lost 7 bases and 2 bases, in that order; junction bases with no gene match: 15. The CDR3 loop is CASKPPGQGAAVRNQPQHF. CDR3 nucleotide sequence: TGTGCCAGCAAGCCTCCGGGACAGGGGGCTGCTGTTCGCAATCAGCCCCAGCATTTT.

V and J are TRBV28 and TRBJ2-5, with 9 bases identical to TRBD1. There are 12 residues in the CDR3. Germline-derived CDR1 and CDR2 are MDHEN and SYDVKM. V dropped 5 bases and J dropped 11; count of bases not matched to a gene: 6. The CDR3 DNA follows: TGTGCCAGCAGTACAGGGGGCGCGGGACAGTACTTC. It is translated as CASSTGGAGQYF.

V is TRBV5-8 and J is TRBJ1-1; weak D call: TRBD1 (5 bases). The CDR3 has 15 residues. Trimming took off 0 bases at V and 1 base at J, with 10 bases between the two ends. In germline, CDR1 is SGHTS, CDR2 YDEGEE. The CDR3 nucleotides are TGTGCCAGCAGCTTGGGGGGGACCGAGAACACTGAAGCTTTCTTT. Its translation is CASSLGGTENTEAFF.

The chain employs TRBV5-1 and TRBJ1-4, with 8 bases that match TRBD1. J gave up 7 bases and V 0 bases, and 11 bases lay outside the gene matches. This CDR3 is 17 amino acids long. The germline V gene has CDR1 SGHRS and CDR2 YFSETQ. This CDR3 is CASSLAGQGRQGEKLFF. The CDR3 DNA reads as TGCGCCAGCAGCTTGGCAGGACAGGGACGCCAGGGTGAAAAACTGTTTTTT.

This chain connects TRBV4-3 to TRBJ1-2; 8 nucleotides match TRBD1. V dropped 4 bases and J dropped 8; count of bases not matched to a gene: 12. This CDR3 comprises 15 residues. Germline V gives CDR1 LGHNA, CDR2 YSLEER. DNA of the CDR3: TGCGCCAGCAGCCCAATCGGGCAGGGGGCGATGGGCTACACCTTC. Its translation is CASSPIGQGAMGYTF.

This clone came up a few times. The chain joins TRBV5-1 to TRBJ1-6; the D is unclear. CDR1 and CDR2 from the germline V gene are SGHRS and YFSETQ. The CDR3 is made up of 15 amino acids. Trimming took off 4 bases at V and 4 bases at J, with 12 bases between the two ends. CDR3 region: CASSTRDSYNSPLHF. DNA for the CDR3: TGCGCCAGCAGCACCCGGGATTCGTATAATTCACCCCTCCACTTT.

The chain joins TRBV5-1 to TRBJ1-1; 9 bases align to TRBD1. This CDR3 region has 13 residues. Trimming took 4 bases from V and 8 from J; bases not matched to a gene: 6. CDR1 is SGHRS, CDR2 YFSETQ, per germline. The CDR3 loop reads CASSAGTGREAFF. The CDR3 DNA reads as TGCGCCAGCAGCGCCGGGACAGGGCGAGAAGCTTTCTTT.

The J gene is TRBJ1-3, the V gene TRBV6-1; tentatively, D is TRBD1 (5 bases). CDR3 length equals 15 residues. The V gene's germline CDR1 is MNHNS and CDR2 SASEGT. Trimming cost V 2 bases and J 4 bases, with 12 bases left between them. The CDR3 is CASSEQGRPGNTIYF. DNA of the CDR3: TGTGCCAGCAGTGAACAGGGCAGGCCCGGAAACACCATATATTTT.

The chain recombines TRBV18 with TRBJ1-3, with 8 bases aligning to TRBD1. Germline assignment: CDR1 KGHSH and CDR2 LQKENI. The CDR3 extends over 13 amino acids. V dropped 3 bases and J dropped 8; count of bases not matched to a gene: 3. The DNA of the CDR3 is TGTGCCAGCTCACCGGACAGGGCAGACACCATATATTTT. Protein sequence: CASSPDRADTIYF. The full variable domain, with the rest looked up from reference TRBV18 and TRBJ1-3, is NAGVMQNPRHLVRRRGQEARLRCSPMKGHSHVYWYRQLPEEGLKFMVYLQKENIIDESGMPKERFSAEFPKEGPSILRIQQVVRGDSAAYFCASSPDRADTIYFGEGSWLTVV.

The genes are TRBV5-6 and TRBJ2-2, with TRBD2 identical over 7 bases. J gave up 4 bases and V 6 bases, and 12 bases lay outside the gene matches. In germline, CDR1 is SGHDT, CDR2 YYEEEE. This CDR3 region has 16 residues. The CDR3 DNA reads TGTGCCAGCACCGGGAGGTTAGCGGGTGGCACCGGGGAGCTGTTTTTT. This codes for CASTGRLAGGTGELFF.

The CDR3 here is CSVGGQHTEAFF. In DNA form, the CDR3 reads TGCAGCGTTGGCGGACAGCACACTGAAGCTTTCTTT. V usage is TRBV29-1 and J usage is TRBJ1-1; D perhaps matches TRBD1 (6 bases). The V end lost 4 bases, the J end lost 3 bases, and 9 bases lay between the germline ends. The CDR3 covers 12 residues. Looked up from germline, CDR1 is SQVTM and CDR2 is ANQGSEA. The variable domain in full, with the rest retrieved from reference TRBV29-1 and TRBJ1-1, is SAVISQKPSRDICQRGTSLTIQCQVDSQVTMMFWYRQQPGQSLTLIATANQGSEATYESGFVIDKFPISRPNLTFSTLTVSNMSPEDSSIYLCSVGGQHTEAFFGQGTRLTVV.

This chain uses TRBV5-4 with TRBJ2-7; D is ambiguous. Germline CDR1 is SGHNT and CDR2 is YYREEE (reference sequence). Trimming cost V 2 bases and J 2 bases, with 11 bases left between them. The CDR3 totals 14 residues. This chain's CDR3 is CASSLERTAYEQYF. CDR3 coding DNA: TGTGCCAGCAGCTTAGAGAGGACGGCCTACGAGCAGTACTTC.

The rearrangement links TRBV10-3 to TRBJ1-5; 7 bases agree with TRBD1. The trim removed 2 bases at V and 4 bases at J, leaving 11 bases unmatched. There are 17 residues in the CDR3. Germline V CDR1 and CDR2: ENHRY, SYGVKD. The CDR3 region is CAISEPMDRRGNQPQHF. CDR3 nucleotide sequence: TGTGCCATCAGTGAGCCGATGGACAGGCGAGGAAATCAGCCCCAGCATTTT.

The J gene is TRBJ2-3, the V gene TRBV19; D is unresolved. From germline, CDR1 is LNHDA and CDR2 SQIVND (reference sequence). CDR3 length: 12 amino acids. Trimming removed 11 bases from V and 1 base from J, with 10 bases in between. In nucleotides, the CDR3 is TGTGCCTCCTCGTGGGGCACAGATACGCAGTATTTT. This gives the protein CASSWGTDTQYF.

The J gene is TRBJ1-2, the V gene TRBV28; perhaps TRBD1 as D (5 bases). Germline V lookup: CDR1 MDHEN, CDR2 SYDVKM. Trimming left V 2 bases short and J 4 bases short, with 17 bases between. The CDR3 totals 16 residues. CDR3 coding DNA: TGTGCCAGCAGTTTACCCCAGACTGGGGGAGGCTATGGCTACACCTTC. Translation gives CASSLPQTGGGYGYTF.

The genes are TRBV11-2 and TRBJ2-5; 13 bases match TRBD2. The V and J ends lost 3 bases and 2 bases, in that order; junction bases with no gene match: 6. The CDR3 runs 17 residues. From germline, CDR1 is SGHAT and CDR2 FQNNGV. The CDR3 DNA follows: TGTGCCAGCAGCTTGGGGGGGGGACTAGCGGGGCAAGAGACCCAGTACTTC. It translates to CASSLGGGLAGQETQYF.

The chain couples TRBV4-3 to TRBJ1-3, with 8 positions matching TRBD1. With V trimmed by 3 bases and J by 4 bases, 2 bases remained unmatched. This CDR3 spans 14 amino acids. Germline V lookup: CDR1 LGHNA, CDR2 YSLEER. This CDR3 reads CASSQDRVGNTIYF. The CDR3 DNA reads TGCGCCAGCAGCCAGGACAGGGTCGGAAACACCATATATTTT.

A few counts support this clone. This chain uses TRBV7-9 with TRBJ2-7; 10 nucleotides agree with TRBD2. This CDR3 contains 14 residues. Germline loops: CDR1 SEHNR, CDR2 FQNEAQ (reference sequence). Trimming at V came to 4 bases and at J to 5 bases, leaving 5 bases not matched to a gene. The CDR3: CASSSTSGVDEQYF. The CDR3 region has the DNA TGTGCCAGCAGCTCCACTAGCGGGGTTGACGAGCAGTACTTC.

The rearrangement links TRBV7-8 to TRBJ1-2; D not certain. This CDR3 region has 15 residues. Trimming stripped 5 bases from V and 1 base from J, with 14 bases between. From germline, CDR1 is SGHVS and CDR2 FQNEAQ. The CDR3 loop is CASSPGRRNNYGYTF. CDR3 bases: TGTGCCAGCAGCCCCGGACGGCGAAATAACTATGGCTACACCTTC.

The V gene is TRBV27, the J gene TRBJ2-3; 14 positions agree with TRBD2. This CDR3 contains 16 residues. The germline V gene has CDR1 MNHEY and CDR2 SMNVEV (reference sequence). With V trimmed by 8 bases and J by 6 bases, 10 bases remained unmatched. The CDR3 DNA reads TGTGCCAGCTCCGGGACTAGCGGGAGCGGTCGGGATACGCAGTATTTT. Translating gives CASSGTSGSGRDTQYF.

The chain combines TRBV27 with TRBJ1-5; D is undetermined. Germline CDR1 is MNHEY and CDR2 is SMNVEV (reference sequence). V shed 5 bases and J shed 4 bases, with 12 bases lying between them. This CDR3 has 14 amino acids. The CDR3 reads CASSLAGFNQPQHF. In nucleotides, the CDR3 is TGTGCCAGCAGTCTAGCGGGTTTTAATCAGCCCCAGCATTTT.

CDR3 in DNA: TGCGCCAGCAGCCAAGTCCCGGGACAGGGTGGTTCACCCCTCCACTTT. Protein sequence: CASSQVPGQGGSPLHF. The rearrangement joins TRBV4-3 to TRBJ1-6, with 9 bases matching TRBD1. Germline-derived CDR1 and CDR2 are LGHNA and YSLEER. The CDR3 is 16 amino acids. The V segment lost 1 base and the J segment 9 bases; nucleotides outside the gene matches: 7.

The V call is TRBV6-1, the J call TRBJ2-1; weak D call: TRBD2 (7 bases). The CDR3 has 13 amino acids. Trimming shortened V by 8 bases and J by 5 bases, and 13 bases separated the two germline ends. Germline CDR1 and CDR2: MNHNS and SASEGT. CDR3 sequence reads: CASQRGADNEQFF. The CDR3 region has the DNA TGTGCCAGCCAACGGGGGGCGGACAATGAGCAGTTCTTC.

The chain carries TRBV9 and TRBJ2-3; TRBD2 might be the D (5 bases). The V gene's germline CDR1 is SGDLS and CDR2 YYNGEE. The CDR3 is made up of 14 amino acids. Trimming stripped 3 bases from V and 4 bases from J, with 12 bases between. The CDR3: CASSAGRSADTQYF. CDR3 coding DNA: TGTGCCAGCAGCGCGGGGAGATCGGCAGATACGCAGTATTTT.

This clone was recorded a few times. CDR3 in amino acids: CASSPSGQTYEQYF. The CDR3 bases are TGTGCCAGCAGTCCATCGGGACAGACCTACGAGCAGTACTTC. V is TRBV27 and J is TRBJ2-7, with 7 positions matching TRBD1. The CDR3 has 14 residues. With 5 bases clipped from V and 2 bases from J, the junction kept 6 bases outside the gene matches. CDR1 and CDR2 (germline): MNHEY, SMNVEV (reference sequence).

The gene calls are TRBV19 and TRBJ2-7; D may match TRBD1 or TRBD2 (5 bases each). Germline CDR1 and CDR2: LNHDA and SQIVND (reference sequence). The V gene lost 6 bases and the J gene lost 5 bases, with 14 bases spanning the gap. The CDR3 has 13 residues. The CDR3 nucleotides read TGTGCCAGTAGAACTCCCGGGGCTAACGAGCAGTACTTC. Translation: CASRTPGANEQYF.